Listed here is a single T cell receptor (beta chain). This entry is derived from a study of cytomegalovirus exposure and HLA in healthy donors. About the study: There were more than 350 genotyped donors. Of these, 81% fell in the genetic ancestry cluster associated with self-reported Caucasian donors.

Amplification used 60 Vbeta primers and 13 Jbeta primers. The protocol was immunoSEQ multiplex PCR, while the TCRdb copy is restricted to in-frame clones and leaves out a portion. The sample records 95,000 to 150,000 clones, about 9.4% being singletons. The sequence came from a woman in her 40s in good health and CMV-seropositive. The sequencing sample was made of PBMCs.

Written as DNA, the CDR3 is TGTGCCAGCAGTTACTCGAAGGGACAGGGAACCTACGAGCAGTACTTC. It codes for CASSYSKGQGTYEQYF. V usage is TRBV6-5 and J usage is TRBJ2-7; 9 nucleotides line up with TRBD1. This CDR3 has 16 residues. Germline CDR1 is MNHEY and CDR2 is SVGAGI. V dropped 0 bases and J dropped 2; count of bases not matched to a gene: 5.